This T cell receptor beta chain was retrieved from a study of T cells after somatic rescue of genetic block. This CDR3 is built from 13 residues. Per the germline V gene, CDR1 is MGHRA and CDR2 is YSYEKL. V was clipped by 8 bases and J by 3 bases; unmatched bases: 5. Assay used: immunoSEQ multiplex PCR; TCRdb lists only in-frame clones, some missing. Of roughly 67,000 clones listed, just under 95% were seen once; the top ten hold over 2.5%. The chain uses TRBV4-1 and TRBJ1-2; the match to TRBD1 covers 8 bases. The sequencing input was peripheral blood mononuclear cells (PBMCs). The receptor was isolated from a man aged 35 to 55. As DNA, the CDR3 is TGCGCCAGCGGTGGACAGGGACACTATGGCTACACCTTC. Protein product: CASGGQGHYGYTF.